The rows below give T cell receptor beta chains drawn from one sample of a study of regulatory T cells in long-lasting Graves disease. TCRdb processed the multiplex PCR reads anew with MiXCR; each CDR3 protein has one entry. Of approximately 470,000 distinct CDR3 sequences in the sample, roughly 20% were seen once. The starting material was peripheral blood mononuclear cells (PBMCs), obtained when the disease was refractory, from a patient treated with antithyroid drugs. The origin of the receptors is a female donor with Graves disease. Each CDR3 is given with its conserved first and last residue. A D gene is named only where the DNA matches it firmly. Where a row states a size, it is once, few, many or the class of an expanded clone; other rows omit it.

D gene	J gene	clone size	V gene	CDR3 DNA	CDR3 protein
-	TRBJ2-7	-	TRBV7-9	TGTGCCAGCAGCTTTGTTGGCGGGCGATCCTCCTACGAGCAGTACTTC	CASSFVGGRSSYEQYF
-	TRBJ1-2	many	TRBV18	TGTGCCAGCTCACCTAATATTAGGAGTCCCTATGGCTACACCTTC	CASSPNIRSPYGYTF
-	TRBJ1-1	-	TRBV2	TGTGCCGGCCGGCGGGACACTGAAGCTTTCTTT	CAGRRDTEAFF
-	TRBJ1-1	few	TRBV28	TGTGCCAGCAGTTTCCTGGAGGTACCAGGCACTGAAGCTTTCTTT	CASSFLEVPGTEAFF
TRBD1	TRBJ1-1	many	TRBV2	TGTGCCAGCAGTAGTCAGGGGGGGGATACTGAAGCTTTCTTT	CASSSQGGDTEAFF
-	TRBJ1-2	many	TRBV12-3/TRBV12-4	TGTGCCAGCAGCCTCCAGGGGTTCGGCTACACCTTC	CASSLQGFGYTF
-	TRBJ1-2	many	TRBV30	TGTGCCTGGAGTGTACCGGGGGGCTACACCTTC	CAWSVPGGYTF
-	TRBJ2-1	-	TRBV11-3	TGTGCCAGCAGCTTAGTAGATGGGAGGGAGCAGTTCTTC	CASSLVDGREQFF
TRBD2	TRBJ2-7	-	TRBV6-1	TGTGCCAGCAGTGAGGGACTAGATTTTTACGAGCAGTACTTC	CASSEGLDFYEQYF
TRBD1	TRBJ2-5	-	TRBV19	TGTGCCAGTAGTAGGGGACAGGTGCCACAAGAGACCCAGTACTTC	CASSRGQVPQETQYF
-	TRBJ1-5	many	TRBV6-1	TGTGCCAGCATAAACCAGGGAAATAGCAATCAGCCCCAGCATTTT	CASINQGNSNQPQHF
-	TRBJ2-5	few	TRBV29-1	TGCAGCGTTTCAGAAAACCAAGAGACCCAGTACTTC	CSVSENQETQYF
-	TRBJ1-2	medium-sized	TRBV27	TGTGCCAGCAGTCCCAGACAGGAGCGCTATGGCTACACCTTC	CASSPRQERYGYTF
-	TRBJ2-7	-	TRBV20-1	TGCAGTGCTCACGGGGGTAACGAGCAGTACTTC	CSAHGGNEQYF
-	TRBJ1-1	few	TRBV4-1	TGCGCCAGCAGCCTCAACCCCGGGTACACTGAAGCTTTCTTT	CASSLNPGYTEAFF
-	TRBJ2-2	many	TRBV2	TGTGCCAGCACTGCACAAGCGGCGAACACCGGGGAGCTGTTTTTT	CASTAQAANTGELFF
-	TRBJ2-1	-	TRBV15	TGTGCCACCAGTTCCCCCCGGACGGCAGGACGGGTCGATGAGCAGTTCTTC	CATSSPRTAGRVDEQFF
TRBD2	TRBJ2-3	-	TRBV20-1	TGCAGTGCTAGGGCTAGCGGGTTAACCTCTAGCACAGATACGCAGTATTTT	CSARASGLTSSTDTQYF
-	TRBJ2-2	-	TRBV19	TGTGCCAGTAGTGTAATTCTCGCGAACACCGGGGAGCTGTTTTTT	CASSVILANTGELFF
TRBD1	TRBJ1-1	-	TRBV19	TGTGCCAGTAACGAAGACAGGGCGGATGAAGCTTTCTTT	CASNEDRADEAFF
-	TRBJ2-7	-	TRBV6-1	TGTGCCAGCACCTCGGACTTTCCCTACGAGCAGTACTTC	CASTSDFPYEQYF
-	TRBJ2-5	-	TRBV29-1	TGCAGCGTTGGGCCCTCGGGGGTGGAGACCCAGTACTTC	CSVGPSGVETQYF
-	TRBJ2-2	many	TRBV30	TGTGCCTGGAGTGTTTCTAAGAACACCGGGGAGCTGTTTTTT	CAWSVSKNTGELFF
TRBD2	TRBJ2-2	few	TRBV7-6	TGTGCCAGCAGCTCGAAACCGACTAGCGGGAGTTCGTCTGGGGAGCTGTTTTTT	CASSSKPTSGSSSGELFF
-	TRBJ1-1	many	TRBV28	TGTGCCAGCAGTCGGAGACAGCAATCACTGAACACTGAAGCTTTCTTT	CASSRRQQSLNTEAFF
-	TRBJ1-2	many	TRBV6-1	TGTGCCAGCAGGGTGGACATCCCGGGCTATGGCTACACCTTC	CASRVDIPGYGYTF
-	TRBJ1-2	few	TRBV5-1	TGCGCCAGCAGCCAGGACCCCCTCGGTGGCTACACCTTC	CASSQDPLGGYTF
TRBD2	TRBJ2-7	-	TRBV10-3	TGTGCCGGCGCGGGGGCGGGAGGTCCCTACGAGCAGTACTTC	CAGAGAGGPYEQYF
TRBD1	TRBJ2-7	-	TRBV4-1	TGCGCCAGCAGCCAAGATTCGGCACAGGGGGGCTACGAGCAGTACTTC	CASSQDSAQGGYEQYF
-	TRBJ2-7	-	TRBV20-1	TGCAGTGCTAGAGATTGGGTACGCCCCAACAAAGGGGAGCAGTACTTC	CSARDWVRPNKGEQYF
-	TRBJ2-2	few	TRBV6-5	TGTGCCAGCAGTTACCTCCTATCGGGGACCGGGGAGCTGTTTTTT	CASSYLLSGTGELFF
TRBD2	TRBJ2-7	many	TRBV7-2	TGTGCCAGCAGCTTAGCTCCGTCTCTAGCGGATCCTTCCTACGAGCAGTACTTC	CASSLAPSLADPSYEQYF
-	TRBJ1-3	many	TRBV12-3/TRBV12-4	TGTGCCAGCAGGGACCAGCGGGGCAGGGGAAACACCATATATTTT	CASRDQRGRGNTIYF
-	TRBJ2-7	many	TRBV6-2/TRBV6-3	TGTGCCAGCAGTTCCATTGAGGGACGTCGCGAGCAGTACTTC	CASSSIEGRREQYF
-	TRBJ2-6	-	TRBV19	TGTGCCAGTAGTATCTCTTCCATATCTGGGCTCGGGGCCAACGTCCTGACTTTC	CASSISSISGLGANVLTF
TRBD2	TRBJ2-5	few	TRBV20-1	TGCAGTGCTAGTGGCGGGAGGAGTAAGACCCAGTACTTC	CSASGGRSKTQYF
TRBD1	TRBJ1-2	-	TRBV6-1	TGTGCCAGCAGTGTACAGGGGAGCTATGGCTACACCTTC	CASSVQGSYGYTF
-	TRBJ1-1	-	TRBV6-2/TRBV6-3	TGTGCCAGCAGTGGAAGGGGCAGTAACACTGAAGCTTTCTTT	CASSGRGSNTEAFF
TRBD2	TRBJ2-6	-	TRBV11-2	TGTGCCAGCACAGGGAGAACTACGGGACTAGCGGGAGGTGGGGCCAACGTCCTGACTTTC	CASTGRTTGLAGGGANVLTF
TRBD2	TRBJ2-2	many	TRBV2	TGTGCCAGAGGAGCGGGAGGTACCGGGGAGCTGTTTTTT	CARGAGGTGELFF